This entry is about one TCR beta chain. As originally analysed: Counts of nucleated cells, estimated from reference gene primer amplification, were obtained. TCRdb's copy holds only in-frame clones and misses some; the assay was immunoSEQ multiplex PCR. That table supplies the V and J calls and clone size; D and trimming were determined from the DNA. The table lists approximately 300,000 clones, about nine tenths of them singletons. The CDR3 contains 13 residues. CDR1 SNHLY and CDR2 FYNNEI come from the germline V gene. The V end was cut by 8 bases, the J end by 1 base, with 9 bases between. These data originate in a study of blood T cell repertoires in COVID-19. Study at large: The United States, Italy and Spain were the sources of the acute and convalescent COVID-19 samples. PBMCs, B-cell-depleted T cells, or T cells provided the cDNA or gDNA that made up the material.

Material: peripheral blood. The TCR was taken from a man aged 50-60 years with active or convalescent COVID-19. J is TRBJ1-5 and V is TRBV2, with a tentative D call TRBD1 (6 bases). The CDR3, as DNA: TGTGCCAGCGGGGGGGGCAGCAATCAGCCCCAGCATTTT. Residues: CASGGGSNQPQHF.